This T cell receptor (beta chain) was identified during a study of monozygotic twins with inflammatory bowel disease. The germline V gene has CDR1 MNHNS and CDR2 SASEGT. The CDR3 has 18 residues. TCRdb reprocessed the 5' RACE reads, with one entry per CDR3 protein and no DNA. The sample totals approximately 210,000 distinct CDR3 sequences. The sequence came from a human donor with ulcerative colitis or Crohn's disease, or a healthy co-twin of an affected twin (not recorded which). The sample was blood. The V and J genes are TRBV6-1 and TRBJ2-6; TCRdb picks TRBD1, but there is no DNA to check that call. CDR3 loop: CASSRSSVGGPGANVLTF.